This T cell receptor (beta chain) came from a study of blood T cell repertoires in COVID-19. Study information: The study drew acute and convalescent COVID-19 samples from the United States, Italy and Spain. Nucleic acid was either cDNA or gDNA, and it came from T cells, B-cell-depleted T cells, or PBMCs.

Original data processing: From reference gene primer amplification, estimates of nucleated cell counts were derived. The data were produced by immunoSEQ multiplex PCR, yet TCRdb's version contains in-frame clones alone and is incomplete. The V and J calls and the clone size are those of that table, but D and trimming were determined from the DNA. The sample lists around 130,000 clones, less than 85% occurring once. The CDR3 has 16 residues. The V gene's germline CDR1 is MNHEY and CDR2 SMNVEV (reference sequence). V lost 4 bases to trimming and J lost 0 bases; unmatched junction nucleotides: 2. The J gene is TRBJ2-6, the V gene TRBV27; 8 bases are shared with TRBD1. The specimen was peripheral blood. The source is a woman older than 75 with acute or convalescent COVID-19. CDR3 in amino acids: CASSYGQGSGANVLTF. CDR3 bases: TGTGCCAGCAGTTACGGACAGGGCTCTGGGGCCAACGTCCTGACTTTC.